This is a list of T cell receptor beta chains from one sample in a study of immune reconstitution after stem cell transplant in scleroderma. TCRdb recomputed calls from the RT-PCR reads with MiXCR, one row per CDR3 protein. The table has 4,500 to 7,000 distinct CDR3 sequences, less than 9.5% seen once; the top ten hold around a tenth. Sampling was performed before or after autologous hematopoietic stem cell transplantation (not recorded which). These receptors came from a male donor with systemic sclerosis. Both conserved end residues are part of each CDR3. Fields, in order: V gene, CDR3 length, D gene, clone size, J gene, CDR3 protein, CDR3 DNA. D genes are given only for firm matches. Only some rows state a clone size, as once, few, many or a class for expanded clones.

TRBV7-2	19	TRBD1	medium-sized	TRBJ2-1	CASSKSGTGGGLSYNEQFF	TGTGCCAGCAGCAAGAGTGGGACAGGGGGCGGTCTCTCCTACAATGAGCAGTTCTTC
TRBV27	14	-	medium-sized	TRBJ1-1	CASSFNPSNTEAFF	TGTGCCAGCAGTTTTAATCCCAGTAACACTGAAGCTTTCTTT
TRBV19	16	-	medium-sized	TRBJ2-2	CASSLRSVANTGELFF	TGTGCCAGTAGTTTAAGGAGCGTAGCGAACACCGGGGAGCTGTTTTTT
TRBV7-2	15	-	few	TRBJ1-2	CASSLGRGAGYGYTF	TGTGCCAGCAGCTTAGGTCGGGGGGCCGGCTATGGCTACACCTTC
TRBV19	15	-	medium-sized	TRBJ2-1	CASSMDSPGYNEQFF	TGTGCCAGTAGTATGGACTCCCCGGGATACAATGAGCAGTTCTTC
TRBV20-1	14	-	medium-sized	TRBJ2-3	CSARDKYIRDTQYF	TGCAGTGCTAGAGATAAGTACATCCGAGATACGCAGTATTTT
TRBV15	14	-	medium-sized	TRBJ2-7	CATSRVGSGYEQYF	TGTGCCACCAGCAGAGTTGGGTCAGGCTACGAGCAGTACTTC
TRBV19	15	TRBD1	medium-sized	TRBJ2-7	CASTESGTGAYEQYF	TGTGCCAGTACCGAATCCGGGACAGGGGCCTACGAGCAGTACTTC
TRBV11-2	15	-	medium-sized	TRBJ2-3	CASSQEGSSPDTQYF	TGTGCCAGCAGCCAAGAGGGATCCAGCCCAGATACGCAGTATTTT
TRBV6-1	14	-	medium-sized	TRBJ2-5	CASSQYASTETQYF	TGTGCCAGCAGTCAGTACGCGTCGACTGAGACCCAGTACTTC
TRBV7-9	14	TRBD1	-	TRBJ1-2	CASSSPKTGAGYTF	TGTGCCAGCAGCTCGCCGAAGACAGGGGCCGGCTACACCTTC
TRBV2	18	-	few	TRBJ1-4	CASSARAGTLRGIEKLFF	TGTGCCAGCAGTGCGAGAGCCGGGACACTCCGAGGGATTGAAAAACTGTTTTTT
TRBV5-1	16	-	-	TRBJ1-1	CASSFAGQTLNTEAFF	TGCGCCAGCAGCTTCGCCGGACAGACCCTTAACACTGAAGCTTTCTTT
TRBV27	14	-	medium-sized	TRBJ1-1	CASSLGPAVTEAFF	TGTGCCAGCAGTTTGGGCCCAGCGGTCACTGAAGCTTTCTTT
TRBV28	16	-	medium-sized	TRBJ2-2	CASSIDRAGDTGELFF	TGTGCCAGCAGCATCGACAGGGCGGGGGACACCGGGGAGCTGTTTTTT
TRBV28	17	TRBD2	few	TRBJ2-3	CASSLSPSGDGTDTQYF	TGTGCCAGCAGTTTAAGTCCTAGCGGGGACGGCACAGATACGCAGTATTTT
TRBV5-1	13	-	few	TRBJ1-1	CASSSLGIRPAFF	TGCGCCAGCAGCTCCCTGGGGATAAGGCCAGCTTTCTTT
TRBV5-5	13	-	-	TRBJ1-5	CASSLDGNQPQHF	TGTGCCAGCAGCTTGGATGGCAATCAGCCCCAGCATTTT
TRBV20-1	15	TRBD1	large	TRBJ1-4	CSAESPGQENEKLFF	TGCAGTGCTGAATCTCCGGGACAGGAAAATGAAAAACTGTTTTTT
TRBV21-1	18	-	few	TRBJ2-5	CASSKGGDRLANQETQYF	TGTGCCAGCAGCAAAGGAGGGGATCGACTAGCGAACCAAGAGACCCAGTACTTC
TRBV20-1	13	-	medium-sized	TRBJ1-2	CSALIPGTYGYTF	TGCAGTGCTTTAATCCCCGGGACATACGGCTACACCTTC
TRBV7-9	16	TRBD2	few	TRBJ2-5	CASSPLTSGGQETQYF	TGTGCCAGCAGTCCCCTGACCAGCGGGGGGCAAGAGACCCAGTACTTC
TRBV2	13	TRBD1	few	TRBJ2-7	CATNGQEDYEQYF	TGTGCCACGAACGGACAGGAGGACTACGAGCAGTACTTC
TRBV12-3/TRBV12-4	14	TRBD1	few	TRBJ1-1	CASSLLGQGAGAFF	TGTGCCAGCAGTTTACTTGGACAGGGGGCGGGCGCTTTCTTT
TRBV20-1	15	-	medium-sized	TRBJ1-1	CSARGGGQKNTEAFF	TGCAGTGCTAGAGGAGGCGGACAGAAGAACACTGAAGCTTTCTTT
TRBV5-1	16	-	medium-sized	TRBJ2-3	CASSWTAPLGTDTQYF	TGCGCCAGCAGCTGGACGGCTCCGCTTGGCACAGATACGCAGTATTTT
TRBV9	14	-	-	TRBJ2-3	CASSDSGGGDTQYF	TGTGCCAGCAGCGATAGCGGAGGGGGGGATACGCAGTATTTT
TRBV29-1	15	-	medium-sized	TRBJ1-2	CSVEPHLQGVSGYTF	TGCAGCGTTGAACCACACCTACAGGGAGTTAGTGGCTACACCTTC
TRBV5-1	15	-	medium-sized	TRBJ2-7	CASSLELGGVYEQYF	TGCGCCAGCAGCTTGGAATTAGGAGGAGTTTACGAGCAGTACTTC
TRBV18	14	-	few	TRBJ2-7	CASSSGRNSYEQYF	TGTGCCAGCTCATCCGGCCGTAATTCCTACGAGCAGTACTTC
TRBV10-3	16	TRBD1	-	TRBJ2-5	CAISEGGGTGKETQYF	TGTGCCATCAGTGAAGGGGGCGGGACAGGGAAAGAGACCCAGTACTTC
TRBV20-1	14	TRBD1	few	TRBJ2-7	CSASFGTGEYEQYF	TGCAGTGCTAGTTTCGGGACAGGAGAATACGAGCAGTACTTC
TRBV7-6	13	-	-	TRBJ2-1	CASSPRSYNEQFF	TGTGCCAGCAGCCCCCGTTCCTACAATGAGCAGTTCTTC
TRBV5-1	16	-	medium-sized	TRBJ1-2	CASSMGLGRINYGYTF	TGCGCCAGCAGCATGGGTTTGGGTAGAATTAACTATGGCTACACCTTC
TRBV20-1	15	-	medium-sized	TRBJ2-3	CSLPKPGEITDTQYF	TGCAGTCTTCCTAAACCGGGCGAGATCACAGATACGCAGTATTTT
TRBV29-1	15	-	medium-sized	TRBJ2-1	CSVDLTGSVYNEQFF	TGCAGCGTTGACCTTACAGGGTCCGTTTACAATGAGCAGTTCTTC
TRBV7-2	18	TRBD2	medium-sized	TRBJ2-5	CASSLEGMDGGLKETQYF	TGTGCCAGCAGCTTAGAGGGCATGGACGGGGGGTTGAAAGAGACCCAGTACTTC
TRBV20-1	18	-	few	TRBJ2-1	CSASLPGWGSTSYNEQFF	TGCAGTGCTTCCCTTCCGGGGTGGGGATCCACCTCCTACAATGAGCAGTTCTTC
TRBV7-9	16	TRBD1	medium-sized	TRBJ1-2	CASSSRQGLHDYGYTF	TGTGCCAGCAGCTCGAGACAGGGGCTACACGACTATGGCTACACCTTC
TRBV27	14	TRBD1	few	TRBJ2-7	CASSDGQGFYEQYF	TGTGCCAGCAGTGACGGACAGGGGTTCTACGAGCAGTACTTC
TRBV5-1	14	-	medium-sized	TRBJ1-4	CASSSWGGNEKLFF	TGCGCCAGCAGCTCGTGGGGGGGGAATGAAAAACTGTTTTTT
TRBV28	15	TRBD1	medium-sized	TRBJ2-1	CASSATGVQLNEQFF	TGTGCCAGCAGTGCCACAGGGGTTCAATTAAATGAGCAGTTCTTC
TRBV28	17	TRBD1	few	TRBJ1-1	CASSRTGGAYMNTEAFF	TGTGCCAGCAGTCGGACAGGGGGCGCCTACATGAACACTGAAGCTTTCTTT
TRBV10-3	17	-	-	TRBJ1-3	CAISESWGEQAGNTIYF	TGTGCCATCAGTGAGTCGTGGGGGGAACAGGCTGGAAACACCATATATTTT
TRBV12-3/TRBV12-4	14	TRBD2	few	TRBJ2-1	CASSFLAAYNEQFF	TGTGCCAGCAGTTTTCTAGCGGCCTACAATGAGCAGTTCTTC
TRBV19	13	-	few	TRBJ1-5	CASTAQGFQPQHF	TGTGCCAGTACTGCACAGGGCTTTCAGCCCCAGCATTTT
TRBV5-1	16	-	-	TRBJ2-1	CASASREGGGLDEQFF	TGCGCCAGCGCCTCACGCGAGGGAGGAGGGCTGGATGAGCAGTTCTTC
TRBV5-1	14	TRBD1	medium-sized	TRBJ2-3	CASTGTGGPDTQYF	TGCGCCAGCACTGGGACAGGGGGCCCAGATACGCAGTATTTT
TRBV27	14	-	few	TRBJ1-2	CASSLSRRGSGYTF	TGTGCCAGCAGTTTATCCCGCAGGGGCTCTGGCTACACCTTC
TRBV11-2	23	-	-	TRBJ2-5	CASSLVWVAGIRGTQDEKETQYF	TGTGCCAGCAGCTTAGTGTGGGTTGCTGGAATCCGCGGGACGCAAGACGAAAAAGAGACCCAGTACTTC
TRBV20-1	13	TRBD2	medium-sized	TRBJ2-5	CSEASGDGETQYF	TGCAGTGAGGCTAGCGGTGACGGAGAGACCCAGTACTTC